This T cell receptor (beta chain) was documented in a study of T cells in Graves' hyperthyroidism and ophthalmopathy. This clonotype was counted many times. Its antigen is unidentified. Study-level points and caveats: Progression to ophthalmopathy was predicted a median of approximately 6.4 months early.

Germline V gene sequence: CDR1 MDHEN, CDR2 SYDVKM. The CDR3 totals 14 residues. V lost 3 bases and J lost 3, with 12 bases in between. Regions amplified from RNA transcripts were the TCR beta CDR3 regions. The study used the HTBI primer set for a first-round RT-PCR of the TCR CDR3. TCRdb used MiXCR to reprocess the multiplex PCR reads, holding one entry per CDR3 protein. The sample carries roughly 740,000 distinct CDR3 sequences, around 17% recorded once. Clinical symptoms, serum thyroxine, TRAb, thyroid ultrasound and orbital computed tomography informed diagnoses. The sample was blood. The sequence came from a man aged 18 to 29 with Graves' hyperthyroidism. The gene calls are TRBV28 and TRBJ2-7; D is undetermined. CDR3 nucleotide sequence: TGTGCCAGCAGTTTCAGCCCTGGGGTCTACGAGCAGTACTTC. Amino acid sequence: CASSFSPGVYEQYF.